The clone carrying this T cell receptor (beta chain) was seen once. Losses at the gene ends were 3 bases for V and 2 bases for J; bases not matched to a gene: 14. The germline CDR1 and CDR2 sequences are MNHEY and SVGEGT. This CDR3 is 19 amino acids long. These data are taken from a study of T cell responses to AZD1222 COVID-19 vaccine. The table came from immunoSEQ multiplex PCR; TCRdb's copy has only in-frame clones and leaves some out. The sample includes 100,000 to 150,000 clones, over 75% seen only once; the top ten take 4% to 4.5%. The rearrangement joins TRBV6-2 or TRBV6-3 to TRBJ1-2; 11 bases fit TRBD1. The receptor was derived from an adult who received the MenACWY meningococcal vaccine as a control. The sequenced sample was peripheral blood, obtained 28 days after the second dose of the MenACWY control vaccine. CDR3 region: CASSYSAGTGGISNYGYTF. The CDR3 region has the DNA TGTGCCAGCAGTTATTCGGCCGGGACAGGGGGTATTTCAAACTATGGCTACACCTTC.